Listed here are 22 T cell receptor beta chains from one sample, sequenced in a study of beta chain features in type 1 diabetes. Expressed TCRB transcripts were sequenced because the entire RNA isolate underwent reverse transcription. TCRdb keeps only in-frame clones here, not all; method: immunoSEQ multiplex PCR. The profile shows more than 130,000 clones, 6.9% of them singletons. The sequencing input was central memory CD4+ T cells from blood. These receptors came from a woman under 40 in good health.

This clone was detected a few times. The V call is TRBV15, the J call TRBJ2-7, with 10 bases aligning to TRBD2. In germline, CDR1 is LNHNV, CDR2 YYDKDF (reference sequence). This CDR3 comprises 15 residues. V dropped 0 bases and J dropped 4; count of bases not matched to a gene: 3. The CDR3 region is CATSREASGSYEQYF. The CDR3 region has the DNA TGTGCCACCAGCAGAGAGGCTAGCGGGAGTTACGAGCAGTACTTC.

V gene TRBV14 combines with J gene TRBJ2-3; TRBD2 matches at 7 bases. CDR1 SGHDN and CDR2 FVKESK come from the germline V gene. The CDR3 extends over 17 amino acids. V dropped 3 bases and J dropped 3; count of bases not matched to a gene: 12. CDR3 sequence (DNA): TGTGCCAGCAGCCAGACGGGAGGCAGAATCGGTACAGATACGCAGTATTTT. It is translated as CASSQTGGRIGTDTQYF.

The chain is built from TRBV7-9 and TRBJ1-2; 11 bases line up with TRBD1. This CDR3 is 15 amino acids long. V shed 8 bases and J 2 bases; nucleotides not matched to a gene: 7. The germline V gene has CDR1 SEHNR and CDR2 FQNEAQ (reference sequence). CDR3 bases: TGTGCCAGCGGGCCCCGGGACAGGGGGAACTATGGCTACACCTTC. Amino acid sequence: CASGPRDRGNYGYTF.

The chain uses TRBV28 and TRBJ2-3, with TRBD2 matching over 13 bases. The V and J ends lost 6 bases and 5 bases, in that order; junction bases with no gene match: 5. This CDR3 has 15 amino acids. CDR1 MDHEN and CDR2 SYDVKM come from the germline V gene. CDR3 DNA: TGTGCCAGCAGACGAGGGACTAGCGGGATAGATACGCAGTATTTT. Protein product: CASRRGTSGIDTQYF. Using reference TRBV28 and TRBJ2-3 for the parts outside the CDR3, the full variable domain is DVKVTQSSRYLVKRTGEKVFLECVQDMDHENMFWYRQDPGLGLRLIYFSYDVKMKEKGDIPEGYSVSREKKERFSLILESASTNQTSMYLCASRRGTSGIDTQYFGPGTRLTVL.

The chain employs TRBV7-2 and TRBJ2-1; weak D call: TRBD2 (6 bases). V was shortened by 3 bases and J by 4 bases, with 13 bases between the two germline ends. CDR3 size: 15 residues. The germline gives CDR1 SGHTA, CDR2 FQGNSA. The CDR3 DNA sequence: TGTGCCAGCAGCTTGGGCGGGGACTTATACAATGAGCAGTTCTTC. This codes for CASSLGGDLYNEQFF.

This clone has a handful of counts. The chain employs TRBV7-9 and TRBJ2-3, with D tentatively TRBD2 (7 bases). There are 15 residues in the CDR3. Germline V gene sequence: CDR1 SEHNR, CDR2 FQNEAQ (reference sequence). V lost 7 bases to trimming and J lost 4 bases, with 18 bases between them. DNA of the CDR3: TGTGCCAGCACTTCGGGGGGCGCGTGGCCAGATACGCAGTATTTT. Protein: CASTSGGAWPDTQYF.

This clone turned up a few times. Different DNA sequences within this sample yield the same CDR3. Here the CDR3 reads CASSLGTGGDQPQHF. In DNA form, the CDR3 reads TGTGCCAGCAGCCTCGGGACAGGAGGGGATCAGCCCCAGCATTTT. The chain employs TRBV4-2 and TRBJ1-5; 8 bases are a match to TRBD1. The trim removed 4 bases at V and 5 bases at J, leaving 7 bases unmatched. The CDR3 consists of 15 residues. Looked up from germline, CDR1 is LGHNA and CDR2 is YNFKEQ.

This clone was recorded a few times. The rearrangement uses TRBV28 and TRBJ1-1, with D tentatively TRBD1 (6 bases). The CDR3 sequence is 14 residues long. Looked up from germline, CDR1 is MDHEN and CDR2 is SYDVKM. V lost 6 bases and J lost 6, with 17 bases in between. The CDR3 is CASSRVGGLSEAFF. The DNA of the CDR3 is TGTGCCAGCAGCCGAGTCGGGGGGCTCTCTGAAGCTTTCTTT.

This chain links TRBV6-8 with TRBJ2-1; D might be TRBD1 (6 bases). Deletions cut 2 bases from V and 4 bases from J, with 18 bases between. In germline, CDR1 is MNHGY, CDR2 SAAAGT. The length of the CDR3 is 17 residues. The CDR3 protein is CASSYGSGDTLYNEQFF. Here the CDR3 DNA reads TGTGCCAGCAGTTACGGTTCTGGGGACACTCTATACAATGAGCAGTTCTTC.

This clone was picked up many times. The chain uses TRBV30 and TRBJ2-1, with TRBD2 identical over 10 bases. The CDR3 spans 17 residues. Germline V CDR1 and CDR2: GTSNPN, SVGIG (reference sequence). V dropped 0 bases and J dropped 1; count of bases not matched to a gene: 6. CDR3 region: CAWSVGASGSSYNEQFF. The DNA for the CDR3 is TGTGCCTGGAGTGTAGGGGCTAGCGGGAGTTCCTACAATGAGCAGTTCTTC.

The chain couples TRBV6-5 to TRBJ2-5; 8 nucleotides line up with TRBD1. The CDR3 runs 14 residues. The V and J ends lost 5 bases and 4 bases, in that order; junction bases with no gene match: 6. Per the germline V gene, CDR1 is MNHEY and CDR2 is SVGAGI. Written as DNA, the CDR3 is TGTGCCAGCAGTGATTGGGACAGGCGAGAGACCCAGTACTTC. Protein sequence: CASSDWDRRETQYF.

The chain is built from TRBV5-4 and TRBJ2-1; the match to TRBD2 covers 14 bases. Looked up from germline, CDR1 is SGHNT and CDR2 is YYREEE (reference sequence). With 1 base clipped from V and 8 bases from J, the junction kept 2 bases outside the gene matches. This CDR3 contains 15 residues. Written as DNA, the CDR3 is TGTGCCAGCAGCTTGAGACTAGCGGGAGGGGATGAGCAGTTCTTC. Encoded protein: CASSLRLAGGDEQFF.

This clone was detected only a few times. This chain connects TRBV11-2 to TRBJ2-1, with 7 bases matching TRBD2. Germline V CDR1 and CDR2: SGHAT, FQNNGV. After removal of 5 bases from V and 2 bases from J, the junction contained 6 bases not matched to a gene. The CDR3 is 15 residues long. In nucleotides, the CDR3 is TGTGCCAGCAGCATCCTAGCGGACACCTACAATGAGCAGTTCTTC. Protein: CASSILADTYNEQFF.

There are a few counts of this clone. The rearrangement joins TRBV6-5 to TRBJ1-1, with D possibly being TRBD1 (5 bases). The CDR3 contains 15 residues. Trimming pared 6 bases from V and 2 bases from J, leaving 16 bases between. The germline V gene encodes CDR1 MNHEY and CDR2 SVGAGI. The CDR3 spells CASRKLREVNTEAFF. As DNA, the CDR3 is TGTGCCAGCAGGAAGCTCAGGGAAGTAAACACTGAAGCTTTCTTT.

This clone was counted between two and nine times. The chain couples TRBV4-3 to TRBJ2-5, with D possibly TRBD2 on 6 matching bases. Trimming removed 2 bases at V and 3 bases at J, with 10 bases between. CDR1 is LGHNA and CDR2 is YSLEER in the germline V gene. The CDR3 is 14 amino acids. CDR3 DNA sequence: TGCGCCAGCAGCCAATCCATAGCGGAAGAGACCCAGTACTTC. Its protein product is CASSQSIAEETQYF.

This clone was seen ten or more times. The rearrangement links TRBV4-2 to TRBJ2-6; TRBD1 matches 7 bases. CDR3 length: 17 amino acids. The germline gives CDR1 LGHNA, CDR2 YNFKEQ. The junction had 4 bases not matched to a gene; V was cut back by 2 bases and J by 0 bases. The CDR3 sequence is CASSQTTGSSGANVLTF. The CDR3 bases are TGTGCCAGCAGCCAAACGACAGGGTCCTCTGGGGCCAACGTCCTGACTTTC.

A few counts support this clone. The J gene is TRBJ2-5, the V gene TRBV11-1; perhaps TRBD2 as D (6 bases). The CDR3 has 15 residues. V lost 5 bases, J lost 2 bases, and 15 bases lay in between. The germline gives CDR1 SGHAT, CDR2 FQDESV (reference sequence). CDR3: CASSLTGRPQETQYF. DNA of the CDR3: TGTGCCAGCAGCCTAACGGGGAGGCCTCAAGAGACCCAGTACTTC. Full variable domain (rest looked up from reference TRBV11-1 and TRBJ2-5): EAEVAQSPRYKITEKSQAVAFWCDPISGHATLYWYRQILGQGPELLVQFQDESVVDDSQLPKDRFSAERLKGVDSTLKIQPAELGDSAMYLCASSLTGRPQETQYFGPGTRLLVL.

This clone has a handful of counts. The gene calls are TRBV4-2 and TRBJ2-3; 14 nucleotides align to TRBD2. The CDR3 spans 18 residues. J lost 2 bases, V lost 3 bases, and 7 bases had no gene match. Germline V CDR1 and CDR2: LGHNA, YNFKEQ. CDR3 DNA: TGTGCCAGCAGCCAGGAGGGACTAGCGGGAGTAGTCACAGATACGCAGTATTTT. Protein product: CASSQEGLAGVVTDTQYF.

This clone was detected a few times. The J gene is TRBJ1-4, the V gene TRBV5-4, with 8 bases identical to TRBD1. Per germline, CDR1 SGHNT and CDR2 YYREEE (reference sequence). The CDR3 is 14 amino acids. V was pared by 4 bases and J by 6 bases, with 5 bases of the junction left unmatched. CDR3 region: CASSPTGAHEKLFF. CDR3 nucleotides: TGTGCCAGCAGCCCGACAGGGGCCCATGAAAAACTGTTTTTT. The full variable domain, with the rest looked up from reference TRBV5-4 and TRBJ1-4, is ETGVTQSPTHLIKTRGQQVTLRCSSQSGHNTVSWYQQALGQGPQFIFQYYREEENGRGNFPPRFSGLQFPNYSSELNVNALELDDSALYLCASSPTGAHEKLFFGSGTQLSVL.

This clone was observed at least ten times. The V call is TRBV7-9, the J call TRBJ2-7; D possibly corresponds to TRBD1 (5 bases). The CDR3 covers 13 residues. Trimming shortened V by 5 bases and J by 3 bases, and 11 bases separated the two germline ends. CDR1 is SEHNR, CDR2 FQNEAQ, per germline (reference sequence). The CDR3 reads CASSPGPGYEQYF. In DNA form, the CDR3 reads TGTGCCAGCAGCCCAGGGCCGGGCTACGAGCAGTACTTC.

The rearrangement uses TRBV19 and TRBJ2-1; 8 bases agree with TRBD2. Germline CDR1 reads LNHDA; CDR2 reads SQIVND (reference sequence). Trimming cost V 4 bases and J 7 bases; bases outside gene matches: 9. The CDR3 is 15 amino acids. The CDR3 nucleotides are TGTGCCAGTAGTACCAGCGGGAGTCCACGGAATGAGCAGTTCTTC. It specifies CASSTSGSPRNEQFF. The variable domain in full, with the rest retrieved from reference TRBV19 and TRBJ2-1, is DGGITQSPKYLFRKEGQNVTLSCEQNLNHDAMYWYRQDPGQGLRLIYYSQIVNDFQKGDIAEGYSVSREKKESFPLTVTSAQKNPTAFYLCASSTSGSPRNEQFFGPGTRLTVL.

This clone was seen more than once but under ten times. The chain carries TRBV6-1 and TRBJ2-1, with TRBD1 identical over 8 bases. The germline V gene has CDR1 MNHNS and CDR2 SASEGT. This CDR3 contains 16 residues. Germline trimming cut 0 bases from V and 4 bases from J; bases unmatched to any gene: 5. This chain's CDR3 is CASSEADRAPYNEQFF. For the CDR3, the DNA is TGTGCCAGCAGTGAAGCGGACAGGGCTCCGTACAATGAGCAGTTCTTC.